A selection of T cell receptor beta chains follows, all from one sample in a study of cytomegalovirus exposure and HLA in healthy donors. Only in-frame clones appear in the TCRdb table, and some are missing; sequencing was by immunoSEQ multiplex PCR. The sample records some 150,000 clones, approximately 74% being singletons. Sequencing was carried out using PBMCs. These receptors all stem from a man aged 25 to 40 in good health and CMV-seronegative. CDR3s include the opening cysteine and the closing phenylalanine or tryptophan.

j_call: TRBJ2-7; v_call: TRBV14; cdr3_aa: CASSELQVGGYEQYF
j_call: TRBJ2-1; v_call: TRBV6-6; cdr3_aa: CASSTPPGLAHNEQFF
j_call: TRBJ2-7; v_call: TRBV10-3; cdr3_aa: CAIKSGLAPYEQYF
j_call: TRBJ1-3; v_call: TRBV4-3; cdr3_aa: CASSLFDRSSGNTIYF
j_call: TRBJ2-5; v_call: TRBV7-2; cdr3_aa: CASTPQETQYF
j_call: TRBJ2-5; v_call: TRBV6-5; cdr3_aa: CASSPVQGMGETQYF
j_call: TRBJ2-2; v_call: TRBV5-4; cdr3_aa: CASSLDSGGSGELFF
j_call: TRBJ2-5; v_call: TRBV27; cdr3_aa: CASRKQGPATQYF
j_call: TRBJ2-7; v_call: TRBV30; cdr3_aa: CAGITGSGYEQYF
j_call: TRBJ1-6; v_call: TRBV6-1; cdr3_aa: CASSLGQNSPPHF
j_call: TRBJ2-7; v_call: TRBV19; cdr3_aa: CASSIPGQGYEQYF
j_call: TRBJ1-1; v_call: TRBV10-3; cdr3_aa: CAISDTTVGTEAFF
j_call: TRBJ1-5; v_call: TRBV21-1; cdr3_aa: CASSKTHSNQPQHF
j_call: TRBJ1-3; v_call: TRBV11-2; cdr3_aa: CASSLDTRRSSGNTIYF
j_call: TRBJ1-5; v_call: TRBV6-5; cdr3_aa: CASRPGQGATQPQHF
j_call: TRBJ2-3; v_call: TRBV2; cdr3_aa: CASSERGRQETDTQYF
j_call: TRBJ1-2; v_call: TRBV11-2; cdr3_aa: CASSSGILGGYGYTF
j_call: TRBJ2-3; v_call: TRBV7-8; cdr3_aa: CASSLSAGTDTQYF
j_call: TRBJ2-1; v_call: TRBV5-1; cdr3_aa: CASSNDRGAYNEQFF
j_call: TRBJ2-5; v_call: TRBV29-1; cdr3_aa: CSVEDDSSQQETQYF
j_call: TRBJ2-7; v_call: TRBV18; cdr3_aa: CASSPGQGGEQYF
j_call: TRBJ1-1; v_call: TRBV5-1; cdr3_aa: CASSLLPGPSIRGLEAFF
j_call: TRBJ2-7; v_call: TRBV5-1; cdr3_aa: CASRGTGGSYEQYF
j_call: TRBJ2-5; v_call: TRBV18; cdr3_aa: CASSPEGQGRETQYF
j_call: TRBJ1-2; v_call: TRBV6-1; cdr3_aa: CASSEGDYGYTF
j_call: TRBJ2-1; v_call: TRBV19; cdr3_aa: CASSKFPGTGNEQFF
j_call: TRBJ1-2; v_call: TRBV4-1; cdr3_aa: CASSQEAARAHYGYTF
j_call: TRBJ2-3; v_call: TRBV7-6; cdr3_aa: CASSPTSGVADTQYF
j_call: TRBJ1-3; v_call: TRBV7-3; cdr3_aa: CASSLERGNTIYF
j_call: TRBJ1-2; v_call: TRBV11-1; cdr3_aa: CASSSLKGANYGYTF
j_call: TRBJ2-2; v_call: TRBV4-3; cdr3_aa: CASSQDRAGTGELFF
j_call: TRBJ1-1; v_call: TRBV18; cdr3_aa: CASSPTGAGNTEAFF
j_call: TRBJ1-1; v_call: TRBV6-1; cdr3_aa: CASRKTGSAEAFF
j_call: TRBJ2-5; v_call: TRBV6-5; cdr3_aa: CASSYSNSGQATQYF
j_call: TRBJ2-7; v_call: TRBV7-2; cdr3_aa: CASSSPNGGVYEQYF